This TCR beta chain came from a study of shared clonotypes between healthy human individuals. Study-wide context: Three plates each covered CD4 naive and memory; CD8 naive two, CD8 memory one. Overall study findings and caveats: Relative to their counterparts shared across all four donors, non-shared clonotypes exhibited diminished generation probabilities.

The CDR3 is 18 amino acids. CDR1 is SGHVS and CDR2 is FNYEAQ in the germline V gene. Losses at the gene ends were 3 bases for V and 4 bases for J; bases not matched to a gene: 12. Regarding this clone: Its target is not known.

Profiled with immunoSEQ multiplex PCR; TCRdb holds only in-frame clones, not every one. The sample yields some 2 million clones, 90% to 95% seen once. The receptor was derived from a man younger than 35 in good health. The material sequenced was naive CD4+ T cells sorted from blood. Subset in this sample: CD45RA+ positively selected. The genes are TRBV7-6 and TRBJ2-2; TRBD1 matches at 9 bases. The DNA of the CDR3 is TGTGCCAGCAGCTTTACCCGGGACAGGGCCTGGGGCACCGGGGAGCTGTTTTTT. Amino acids: CASSFTRDRAWGTGELFF.